This T cell receptor beta chain came from a study of CD8 T cells in ankylosing spondylitis. Study-wide points: Reported data indicate significant enrichment of disease-linked clones within matched ankylosing spondylitis synovial fluid. Apparently characteristic of ankylosing spondylitis blood was a TCR beta motif (about eight highly homologous variants).

From the 5' RACE reads, TCRdb called clonotypes with MiXCR, one entry per CDR3 protein. The sample has 180,000 or so distinct CDR3 sequences, 9.5% to 13% seen once; the top ten hold roughly 28%. Germline-derived CDR1 and CDR2 are SQVTM and ANQGSEA. The CDR3 length is 13 residues. Trimming at V came to 4 bases and at J to 4 bases, leaving 3 bases not matched to a gene. This clonotype has ten or more counts. Antigen specificity is unknown. This clonotype was obtained from a male donor with ankylosing spondylitis or in good health (not recorded which). Sequencing used blood, either unsorted or a sorted T cell fraction (not recorded which). This chain uses TRBV29-1 with TRBJ2-7, with 11 bases that match TRBD1. The CDR3 region is CSVGGQGGYEQYF. CDR3 sequence (DNA): TGCAGCGTTGGGGGACAGGGGGGTTACGAGCAGTACTTC.